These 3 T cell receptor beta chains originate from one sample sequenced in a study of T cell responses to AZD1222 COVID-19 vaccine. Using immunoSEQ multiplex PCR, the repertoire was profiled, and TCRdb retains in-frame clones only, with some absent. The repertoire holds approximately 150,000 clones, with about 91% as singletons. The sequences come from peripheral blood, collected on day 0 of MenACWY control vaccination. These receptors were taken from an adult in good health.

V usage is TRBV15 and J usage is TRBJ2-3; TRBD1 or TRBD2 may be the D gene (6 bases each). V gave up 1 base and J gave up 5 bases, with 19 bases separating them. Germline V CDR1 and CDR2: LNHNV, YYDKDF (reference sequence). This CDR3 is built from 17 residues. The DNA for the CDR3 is TGTGCCACCAGCAGAGGTGCCAGCCGGGGGCAAAGAGATACGCAGTATTTT. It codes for CATSRGASRGQRDTQYF.

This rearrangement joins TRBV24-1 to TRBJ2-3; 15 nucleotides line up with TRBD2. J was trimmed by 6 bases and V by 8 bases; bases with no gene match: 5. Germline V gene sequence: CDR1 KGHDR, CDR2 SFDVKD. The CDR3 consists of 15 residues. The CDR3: CATKGTSGGRDTQYF. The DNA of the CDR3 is TGTGCCACCAAAGGGACTAGCGGGGGGCGGGATACGCAGTATTTT.

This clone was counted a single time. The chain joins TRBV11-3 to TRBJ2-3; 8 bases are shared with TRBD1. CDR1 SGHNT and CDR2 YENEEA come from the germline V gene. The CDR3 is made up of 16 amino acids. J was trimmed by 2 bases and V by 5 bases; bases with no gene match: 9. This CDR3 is CASSERQGISTDTQYF. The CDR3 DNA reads TGTGCCAGCAGCGAGAGACAGGGGATCTCCACAGATACGCAGTATTTT. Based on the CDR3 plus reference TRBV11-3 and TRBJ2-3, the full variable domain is EAGVVQSPRYKIIEKKQPVAFWCNPISGHNTLYWYLQNLGQGPELLIRYENEEAVDDSQLPKDRFSAERLKGVDSTLKIQPAELGDSAVYLCASSERQGISTDTQYFGPGTRLTVL.